A selection of T cell receptor beta chains follows, all from one sample in a study of blood T cell repertoires in COVID-19. Sequencing was performed with immunoSEQ multiplex PCR; in TCRdb, only in-frame clones are kept and a portion is missing. The sample shows about 97,000 clones, about 87% of them seen only once. The sequenced sample consisted of peripheral blood. The origin of the receptors is a man aged 45-65 years with active or convalescent COVID-19. The CDR3 runs from the conserved cysteine through the conserved F or W. D genes are given only for firm matches. Not every row has a clone size; where given, it reads once, few, many or a size class.

v_gene,j_gene,d_gene,abundance,CDR3nt,CDR3aa
TRBV11-2,TRBJ1-1,TRBD1,once,TGTGCCAGCAGCTTAGGAGGGGGCCGGGCTTTCTTT,CASSLGGGRAFF
TRBV10-3,TRBJ2-3,TRBD2,.,TGTGCCATCAGTGAGCTAGCGGCCAGCACAGATACGCAGTATTTT,CAISELAASTDTQYF
TRBV10-2,TRBJ1-2,.,.,TGCGCCAGCAGTGACGGAGGGCAGGGCCACTATGGCTACACCTTC,CASSDGGQGHYGYTF
TRBV19,TRBJ1-4,TRBD1,.,TGTGCCAGTAGTATTCGGGACAGGGGGCGGTCTAATGAAAAACTGTTTTTT,CASSIRDRGRSNEKLFF
TRBV7-6,TRBJ2-2,TRBD1,.,TGTGCCAGCAGCCTCGCCGGGACAGGGAACACCGGGGAGCTGTTTTTT,CASSLAGTGNTGELFF
TRBV28,TRBJ1-2,TRBD1,.,TGTGCCAGCAACCTGATAGGGGGCGCAGGCTACACCTTC,CASNLIGGAGYTF
TRBV25-1,TRBJ2-2,TRBD2,.,TGTGCCAGCAGTGCCCCTAGCGGGGGGGGCACCGGGGAGCTGTTTTTT,CASSAPSGGGTGELFF
TRBV19,TRBJ2-1,TRBD1,.,TGTGCCACCTCGCCCGGGACAGGGGGCTCCTACAATGAGCAGTTCTTC,CATSPGTGGSYNEQFF
TRBV5-4,TRBJ2-3,TRBD1,.,TGTGCCAGCAGCCCACCGGGACAGGGCACAGATACGCAGTATTTT,CASSPPGQGTDTQYF
TRBV10-3,TRBJ1-1,.,.,TGTGCCATCAGTGCAAGGGAGTGGAACACTGAAGCTTTCTTT,CAISAREWNTEAFF
TRBV28,TRBJ1-2,.,.,TGTGCCAGCAGTGGACTCTCCTATGGCTACACCTTC,CASSGLSYGYTF
TRBV14,TRBJ2-2,TRBD1,.,TGTGCCAGCAGCCTCACACAGGGGAGTATACGCACCGGGGAGCTGTTTTTT,CASSLTQGSIRTGELFF
TRBV7-4,TRBJ2-1,TRBD1,.,TGTGCCAGCAGCTTAGGGCGGGACAGGGGGTGTTGTGCCAATGAGCAGTTCTTC,CASSLGRDRGCCANEQFF
TRBV12-3/TRBV12-4,TRBJ2-5,.,.,TGTGCCAGCAGCCGGGACTGGCAAGAGACCCAGTACTTC,CASSRDWQETQYF
TRBV7-9,TRBJ2-7,TRBD2,.,TGTGCCAGCAGCTTAGGACTAGCGGCCTACGAGCAGTACTTC,CASSLGLAAYEQYF
TRBV19,TRBJ1-5,TRBD1,medium-sized,TGTGCCAGTACCAGGACAGGTGGACAGCCCCAGCATTTT,CASTRTGGQPQHF
TRBV11-2,TRBJ1-1,TRBD1,.,TGTGCCAGCAGCTCCGGACAGGGAAACACTGAAGCTTTCTTT,CASSSGQGNTEAFF
TRBV27,TRBJ1-2,.,.,TGTGCCAGCAGTAGACATGGGGAGGGTAACTATGGCTACACCTTC,CASSRHGEGNYGYTF
TRBV5-1,TRBJ1-2,TRBD1,once,TGCGCCAGCAGCAAGGGACAGGGGGCGCGTTCTGGCTATGGCTACACCTTC,CASSKGQGARSGYGYTF
TRBV12-3/TRBV12-4,TRBJ1-4,.,.,TGTGCCAGCAGTTTATTGGAGGGCGAAAAACTGTTTTTT,CASSLLEGEKLFF
TRBV28,TRBJ1-2,.,.,TGTGCCAGCACCCTGGGGGGGGAATGGTATGGCTACACCTTC,CASTLGGEWYGYTF
TRBV6-5,TRBJ1-2,.,.,TGTGCCAGCAGCCCGGACACTCGCTATGGCTACACCTTC,CASSPDTRYGYTF
TRBV15,TRBJ1-6,TRBD1,once,TGTGCCACCAGCAGAGACACAGGGGGCGATTCACCCCTCCACTTT,CATSRDTGGDSPLHF
TRBV2,TRBJ2-2,.,.,TGTGCCAGCAGTGAAGCGCGGGTACCACCCGGGGAGCTGTTTTTT,CASSEARVPPGELFF
TRBV6-5,TRBJ2-5,TRBD1,.,TGTGCCAGCAGTAGAAACAGGGGGCTTAAGGAGACCCAGTACTTC,CASSRNRGLKETQYF
TRBV28,TRBJ1-2,TRBD1,.,TGTGCCAGCAGCTTGGGACAGGGCACTAACTATGGCTACACCTTC,CASSLGQGTNYGYTF
TRBV5-6,TRBJ1-6,.,.,TGTGCCAGCAGCTTGGTCGCAGGGTCGCCTAATTCACCCCTCCACTTT,CASSLVAGSPNSPLHF
TRBV28,TRBJ1-2,TRBD1,few,TGTGCCAGCGAACTCAGTAAGGGGGCGCTTGGCTACACCTTC,CASELSKGALGYTF
TRBV12-3/TRBV12-4,TRBJ1-1,TRBD1,.,TGTGCCAGCAGTAGGGGGCGGGCCACTGAAGCTTTCTTT,CASSRGRATEAFF
TRBV7-6,TRBJ1-4,TRBD1,.,TGTGCCAGCAGCTTAGCAAGGGACAGGGAAGCAAAACTGTTTTTT,CASSLARDREAKLFF
TRBV30,TRBJ1-1,.,once,TGTGCCTGGAGTGTACCTGGGGCCCCCACTGAAGCTTTCTTT,CAWSVPGAPTEAFF